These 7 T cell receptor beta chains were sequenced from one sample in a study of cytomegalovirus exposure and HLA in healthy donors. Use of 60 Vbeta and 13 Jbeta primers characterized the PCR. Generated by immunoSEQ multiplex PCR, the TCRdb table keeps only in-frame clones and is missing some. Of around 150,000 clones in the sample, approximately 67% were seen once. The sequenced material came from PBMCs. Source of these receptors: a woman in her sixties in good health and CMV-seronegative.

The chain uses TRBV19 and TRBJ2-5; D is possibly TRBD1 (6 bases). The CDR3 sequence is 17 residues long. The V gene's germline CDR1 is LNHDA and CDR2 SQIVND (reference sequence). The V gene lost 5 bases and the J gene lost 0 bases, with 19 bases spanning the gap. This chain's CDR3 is CASSLAPGQPYQETQYF. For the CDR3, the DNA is TGTGCCAGTAGTCTAGCTCCGGGACAACCGTACCAAGAGACCCAGTACTTC.

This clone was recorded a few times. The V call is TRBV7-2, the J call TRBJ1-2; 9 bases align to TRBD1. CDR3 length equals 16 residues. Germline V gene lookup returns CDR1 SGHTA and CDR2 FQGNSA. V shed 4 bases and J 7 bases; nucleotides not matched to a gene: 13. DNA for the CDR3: TGTGCCAGCAGCTCCGGGACAGGGATTCCTCTCTCTGGCTACACCTTC. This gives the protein CASSSGTGIPLSGYTF.

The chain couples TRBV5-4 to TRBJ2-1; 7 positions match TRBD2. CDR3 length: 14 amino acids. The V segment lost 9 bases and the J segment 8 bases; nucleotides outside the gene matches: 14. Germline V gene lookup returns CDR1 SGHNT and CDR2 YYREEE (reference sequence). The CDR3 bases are TGTGCCACCCAAAGTGGGGGGGGTAAAGATGAGCAGTTCTTC. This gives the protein CATQSGGGKDEQFF.

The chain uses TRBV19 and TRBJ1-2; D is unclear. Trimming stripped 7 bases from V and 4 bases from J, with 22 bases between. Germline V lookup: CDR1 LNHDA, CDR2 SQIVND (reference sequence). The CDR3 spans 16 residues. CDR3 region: CASTSTGWARGYGYTF. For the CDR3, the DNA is TGTGCCAGTACCTCTACGGGATGGGCGCGGGGCTATGGCTACACCTTC.

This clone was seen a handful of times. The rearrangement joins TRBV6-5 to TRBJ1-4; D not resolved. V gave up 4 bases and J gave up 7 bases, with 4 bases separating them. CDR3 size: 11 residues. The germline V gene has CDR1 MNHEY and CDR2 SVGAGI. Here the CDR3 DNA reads TGTGCCAGCAGTTCGGGTGAAAAACTGTTTTTT. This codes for CASSSGEKLFF.

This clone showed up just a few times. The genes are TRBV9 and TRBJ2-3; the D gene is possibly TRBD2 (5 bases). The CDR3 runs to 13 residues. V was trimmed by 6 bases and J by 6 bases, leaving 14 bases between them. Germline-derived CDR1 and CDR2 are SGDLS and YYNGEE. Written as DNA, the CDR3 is TGTGCCAGCACCCCACGCTCGGGGGATACGCAGTATTTT. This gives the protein CASTPRSGDTQYF. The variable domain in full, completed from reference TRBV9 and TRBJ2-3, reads DSGVTQTPKHLITATGQRVTLRCSPRSGDLSVYWYQQSLDQGLQFLIQYYNGEERAKGNILERFSAQQFPDLHSELNLSSLELGDSALYFCASTPRSGDTQYFGPGTRLTVL.

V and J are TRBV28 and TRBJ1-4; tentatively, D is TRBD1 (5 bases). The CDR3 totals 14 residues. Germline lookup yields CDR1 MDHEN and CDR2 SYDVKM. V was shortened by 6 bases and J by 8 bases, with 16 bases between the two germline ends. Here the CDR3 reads CASSLPGVGEKLFF. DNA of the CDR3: TGTGCCAGCAGCCTCCCGGGGGTCGGGGAAAAACTGTTTTTT. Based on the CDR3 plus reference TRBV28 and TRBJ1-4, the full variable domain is DVKVTQSSRYLVKRTGEKVFLECVQDMDHENMFWYRQDPGLGLRLIYFSYDVKMKEKGDIPEGYSVSREKKERFSLILESASTNQTSMYLCASSLPGVGEKLFFGSGTQLSVL.